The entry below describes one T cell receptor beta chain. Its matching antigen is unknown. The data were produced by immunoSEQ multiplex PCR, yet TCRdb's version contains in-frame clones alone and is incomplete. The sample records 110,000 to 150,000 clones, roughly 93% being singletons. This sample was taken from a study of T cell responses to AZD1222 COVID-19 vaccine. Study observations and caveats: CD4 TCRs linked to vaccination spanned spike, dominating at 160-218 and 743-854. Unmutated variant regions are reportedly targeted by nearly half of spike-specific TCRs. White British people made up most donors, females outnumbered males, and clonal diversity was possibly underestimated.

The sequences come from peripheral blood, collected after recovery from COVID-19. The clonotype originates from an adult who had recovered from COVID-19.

The CDR3 here is CASSFRGTNTEAFF. CDR3 nucleotides: TGCGCCAGCAGTTTTCGGGGTACGAACACTGAAGCTTTCTTT. The rearrangement links TRBV10-2 to TRBJ1-1, with no clear D. V was trimmed by 5 bases and J by 1 base, leaving 11 bases between them. The germline V gene encodes CDR1 WSHSY and CDR2 SAAADI. The CDR3 has 14 amino acids.